Detailed here is one TCR beta chain. The sample originates from a study of blood T cell repertoires in COVID-19. V trimming: 0 bases; J trimming: 3 bases; junction bases outside the gene matches: 7. Per germline, CDR1 SGHNT and CDR2 YYREEE (reference sequence). CDR3 length equals 17 residues. Assay used: immunoSEQ multiplex PCR; TCRdb lists only in-frame clones, some missing. The sample has approximately 200,000 clones; roughly nine tenths are singletons. Sequenced material: peripheral blood. The sequence was obtained from a woman aged 50 to 60 with acute or convalescent COVID-19. The chain links TRBV5-4 to TRBJ2-7; 12 positions agree with TRBD1. The CDR3 here is CASSLGAGTGGYYEQYF. The CDR3 nucleotides are TGTGCCAGCAGCTTGGGGGCCGGGACAGGGGGCTACTACGAGCAGTACTTC.